Below are 17 T cell receptor beta chains sequenced from a single sample in a study of Graves' ophthalmopathy and Graves' hyperthyroidism. Amplification from RNA transcripts yielded the TCR beta CDR3 regions. HTBI primers served in a first-round RT-PCR, which a second-round multiplex PCR followed. A single record per CDR3 protein comes from TCRdb applying MiXCR to the multiplex PCR reads. The repertoire holds roughly 300,000 distinct CDR3 sequences, with roughly 15% as singletons. The sequenced material came from peripheral blood. These receptor sequences come from an adult man with Graves' ophthalmopathy.

This clonotype has ten or more counts. This chain connects TRBV5-1 to TRBJ2-5; perhaps TRBD2 as D (7 bases). Germline CDR1 reads SGHRS; CDR2 reads YFSETQ. Trimming removed 0 bases from V and 0 bases from J, with 12 bases in between. The CDR3 loop spans 16 amino acids. The CDR3 sequence: CASSLVAGAYQETQYF. DNA for the CDR3: TGCGCCAGCAGCTTGGTCGCGGGGGCCTACCAAGAGACCCAGTACTTC.

This clonotype has at least ten counts. The rearrangement uses TRBV20-1 and TRBJ1-1; TRBD1 matches 9 bases. Germline V CDR1 and CDR2: DFQATT, SNEGSKA (reference sequence). This CDR3 is 15 amino acids long. The V and J ends lost 5 bases and 5 bases, in that order; junction bases with no gene match: 12. The chain's CDR3 is CSAEDGQGRRTEAFF. Written as DNA, the CDR3 is TGCAGTGCTGAGGACGGACAGGGGAGAAGAACTGAAGCTTTCTTT.

This clonotype has a count of ten or more. The chain joins TRBV6-1 to TRBJ1-5, with TRBD1 matching over 7 bases. The V gene's germline CDR1 is MNHNS and CDR2 SASEGT. J gave up 0 bases and V 6 bases, and 8 bases lay outside the gene matches. The CDR3 totals 16 residues. The CDR3 DNA is TGTGCCAGCAGACGGGACAGCTTATATAGCAATCAGCCCCAGCATTTT. This sequence encodes CASRRDSLYSNQPQHF.

This clonotype was seen at least ten times. The V call is TRBV20-1, the J call TRBJ2-5, with no clear D. The CDR3 extends over 11 amino acids. Trimming removed 7 bases from V and 6 bases from J, with 12 bases in between. Looked up from germline, CDR1 is DFQATT and CDR2 is SNEGSKA (reference sequence). This CDR3 reads CSDTLRKTQYF. The CDR3 DNA reads TGCAGTGACACCTTGAGGAAGACCCAGTACTTC.

This clonotype was detected many times. The gene calls are TRBV28 and TRBJ1-5, with D possibly TRBD1 on 5 matching bases. V was cut by 2 bases and J by 7 bases, with 18 bases left in between. CDR1 MDHEN and CDR2 SYDVKM come from the germline V gene. This CDR3 has 16 amino acids. CDR3 sequence: CASSLGPQVGGQPQHF. CDR3 coding DNA: TGTGCCAGCAGTTTAGGCCCGCAAGTCGGGGGACAGCCCCAGCATTTT. Combining the CDR3 with reference TRBV28 and TRBJ1-5 gives the whole variable domain DVKVTQSSRYLVKRTGEKVFLECVQDMDHENMFWYRQDPGLGLRLIYFSYDVKMKEKGDIPEGYSVSREKKERFSLILESASTNQTSMYLCASSLGPQVGGQPQHFGDGTRLSIL.

This clonotype was detected many times. This chain connects TRBV6-2 or TRBV6-3 to TRBJ1-2; D not resolved. The V gene's germline CDR1 is MNHEY and CDR2 SVGEGT. This CDR3 is built from 13 residues. Trimming took 0 bases from V and 6 from J, leaving 8 bases between them. The CDR3 coding sequence is TGTGCCAGCAGTTACTCGAATGGGGATGGCTACACCTTC. Protein product: CASSYSNGDGYTF.

The sample holds many counts of this clonotype. The rearrangement joins TRBV12-3 or TRBV12-4 to TRBJ2-2; D is ambiguous. V lost 2 bases, J lost 1 base, and 5 bases lay in between. The CDR3 is 14 residues long. The CDR3 nucleotides are TGTGCCAGCAGTTTAAGAGGGAACACCGGGGAGCTGTTTTTT. This codes for CASSLRGNTGELFF.

The chain links TRBV28 to TRBJ1-1; 7 bases match TRBD1. Trimming at V came to 4 bases and at J to 4 bases, leaving 9 bases not matched to a gene. The germline V gene encodes CDR1 MDHEN and CDR2 SYDVKM. The CDR3 is 15 residues long. CDR3 DNA sequence: TGTGCCAGCAGTTCCCCTTACAGGGGTGGCACTGAAGCTTTCTTT. Protein sequence: CASSSPYRGGTEAFF.

A note on this clonotype: A much larger clone sits a single nucleotide away, making a read error possible. V is TRBV3-1 and J is TRBJ1-1; no definite D call. CDR1 is LGHDT and CDR2 is YNNKEL in the germline V gene (reference sequence). The CDR3 has 15 residues. V was cut by 3 bases and J by 6 bases, with 17 bases left in between. The CDR3 here is CASSQTGTESSEAFF. In DNA, the CDR3 is TGTGCCAGCAGCCAGACGGGAACCGAAAGTTCTGAAGCTTTCTTT.

This clonotype has ten or more counts. CDR3 in amino acids: CASSQGTVNQPQHF. The CDR3 DNA sequence: TGTGCCAGCAGCCAGGGGACAGTAAATCAGCCCCAGCATTTT. The chain combines TRBV3-1 with TRBJ1-5, with 7 nucleotides matching TRBD1. The ends lost 3 bases at V and 4 bases at J; junction bases unmatched: 3. The germline V gene has CDR1 LGHDT and CDR2 YNNKEL (reference sequence). The CDR3 is 14 residues long.

In regard to this clonotype: One end of the junction varies from germline; a read error may be responsible. The chain employs TRBV12-3 or TRBV12-4 and TRBJ2-7, with 7 bases fitting TRBD1. This CDR3 has 11 residues. The CDR3 DNA reads TGTGCCAGCAGCCCGGGACAGTCTTTTATCTTC. This gives the protein CASSPGQSFIF.

The table lists this clonotype with many counts. CDR3 protein: CAISESNPAAYGYTF. CDR3 in DNA: TGTGCCATCAGTGAGTCGAACCCAGCAGCCTATGGCTACACCTTC. The chain links TRBV10-3 to TRBJ1-2; D is ambiguous. The germline CDR1 and CDR2 sequences are ENHRY and SYGVKD. Trimming stripped 0 bases from V and 4 bases from J, with 12 bases between. There are 15 residues in the CDR3.

The table lists this clonotype with many counts. The chain combines TRBV6-5 with TRBJ2-2; 7 bases map to TRBD2. The CDR3 length is 15 residues. Germline V lookup: CDR1 MNHEY, CDR2 SVGAGI. After removal of 1 base from V and 5 bases from J, the junction contained 4 bases not matched to a gene. The CDR3 DNA is TGTGCCAGCAGTTACTTTGCGGGGGTTACCGGGGAGCTGTTTTTT. It is translated as CASSYFAGVTGELFF.

The table lists this clonotype with many counts. The chain joins TRBV6-5 to TRBJ1-5; D might be TRBD1 (6 bases). CDR3 length equals 13 residues. V gave up 5 bases and J gave up 6 bases, with 11 bases separating them. The germline gives CDR1 MNHEY, CDR2 SVGAGI. The CDR3 DNA reads as TGTGCCAGCAGTACAGGGCGTAGTCAGCCCCAGCATTTT. Protein: CASSTGRSQPQHF.

This clonotype was recorded at least ten times. The chain links TRBV27 to TRBJ2-7, with 8 nucleotides matching TRBD1. Unmatched junction bases numbered 13, after V lost 6 bases and J lost 3 bases. Germline V gives CDR1 MNHEY, CDR2 SMNVEV (reference sequence). The CDR3 sequence is 16 residues long. The CDR3 loop is CASSLSTTGARYEQYF. CDR3 nucleotide sequence: TGTGCCAGCAGCCTAAGTACGACAGGGGCTCGCTACGAGCAGTACTTC.

This clonotype was counted at least ten times. The chain has TRBV5-1 and TRBJ2-7; weak D call: TRBD2 (6 bases). The CDR3 consists of 14 residues. V was cut by 4 bases and J by 2 bases, with 13 bases left in between. The germline CDR1 and CDR2 sequences are SGHRS and YFSETQ. The CDR3 sequence is CASSGRTAPYEQYF. The CDR3 DNA follows: TGCGCCAGCAGCGGGAGGACTGCCCCCTACGAGCAGTACTTC.

V usage is TRBV12-3 or TRBV12-4 and J usage is TRBJ1-6, with D uncertain. V was clipped by 5 bases and J by 8 bases, with 13 bases between them. This CDR3 is built from 14 residues. The DNA of the CDR3 is TGTGCCAGCAGTCCCCTGGGCGGGGATTCACCCCTCCACTTT. It codes for CASSPLGGDSPLHF.